These 15 T cell receptor beta chains came from one sample sequenced in a study of early T cells in non-severe SARS-CoV-2 infection. One entry per CDR3 protein, called by TCRdb with MiXCR from the 5' RACE reads. The profile shows 45,000 to 50,000 distinct CDR3 sequences, about 5.6% of them singletons. Sequenced input: whole blood. The source of these receptors is an adult who was a healthcare worker with PCR-confirmed SARS-CoV-2 infection or an uninfected control (not recorded which).

The chain recombines TRBV19 with TRBJ2-1, with 7 positions matching TRBD2. The CDR3 has 14 amino acids. V lost 6 bases to trimming and J lost 0 bases; unmatched junction nucleotides: 2. Germline-derived CDR1 and CDR2 are LNHDA and SQIVND (reference sequence). CDR3 region: CASRGDYSYNEQFF. In DNA form, the CDR3 reads TGTGCCAGTAGGGGGGACTACTCCTACAATGAGCAGTTCTTC. Full variable domain (remainder filled in from reference TRBV19 and TRBJ2-1): DGGITQSPKYLFRKEGQNVTLSCEQNLNHDAMYWYRQDPGQGLRLIYYSQIVNDFQKGDIAEGYSVSREKKESFPLTVTSAQKNPTAFYLCASRGDYSYNEQFFGPGTRLTVL.

This chain uses TRBV12-3 or TRBV12-4 with TRBJ2-7, with D hard to call. CDR3 length equals 13 residues. The V gene lost 5 bases and the J gene lost 7 bases, with 15 bases spanning the gap. In DNA, the CDR3 is TGTGCCAGCAGTAACCCTCCGGCCATTGAGCAGTACTTC. The encoded protein is CASSNPPAIEQYF.

This clonotype came up many times. The genes are TRBV7-2 and TRBJ2-1; possibly TRBD1 or TRBD2 for D (6 bases each). The germline V gene encodes CDR1 SGHTA and CDR2 FQGNSA. There are 15 residues in the CDR3. V was shortened by 0 bases and J by 5 bases, with 11 bases between the two germline ends. CDR3 amino acids: CASSLAGGGHNEQFF. The CDR3 region has the DNA TGTGCCAGCAGCTTAGCCGGGGGCGGACACAATGAGCAGTTCTTC. Supplemented by reference TRBV7-2 and TRBJ2-1, the full variable domain reads GAGVSQSPSNKVTEKGKDVELRCDPISGHTALYWYRQSLGQGLEFLIYFQGNSAPDKSGLPSDRFSAERTGGSVSTLTIQRTQQEDSAVYLCASSLAGGGHNEQFFGPGTRLTVL.

In this sample, this clonotype turned up a few times. This chain links TRBV20-1 with TRBJ1-4; D is ambiguous. Trimming shortened V by 5 bases and J by 10 bases, and 11 bases separated the two germline ends. The germline gives CDR1 DFQATT, CDR2 SNEGSKA (reference sequence). This CDR3 is 11 amino acids long. This CDR3 is CSAEGLGKLFF. The CDR3 DNA follows: TGCAGTGCTGAAGGCTTAGGAAAACTGTTTTTT.

At least ten counts were recorded for this clonotype. The V call is TRBV20-1, the J call TRBJ2-7; TRBD1 matches at 7 bases. The V and J ends lost 6 bases and 0 bases, in that order; junction bases with no gene match: 5. Germline CDR1 reads DFQATT; CDR2 reads SNEGSKA (reference sequence). CDR3 length equals 13 residues. This chain's CDR3 is CSAAGQASYEQYF. The CDR3 DNA is TGCAGTGCCGCCGGACAGGCCTCCTACGAGCAGTACTTC.

At least ten counts were recorded for this clonotype. DNA for the CDR3: TGTGCAAGTCGGCAGACTAGCGGCGTTTTCTACTACAATGAGCAGTTCTTC. Translation: CASRQTSGVFYYNEQFF. The chain joins TRBV12-2 to TRBJ2-1; the table's D call, TRBD2, has no DNA check behind it. TRBV12-2 is recorded as a pseudogene. The CDR3 totals 17 residues.

This clonotype was counted at least ten times. The chain is built from TRBV21-1 and TRBJ1-4; TRBD1 was called by the table and not checked on the DNA. TRBV21-1 is noted as a pseudogene. This CDR3 has 15 residues. The CDR3 is CASSTGQGTNEKLFF. The CDR3 nucleotides are TGTGCCAGCAGCACTGGACAGGGAACTAATGAAAAACTGTTTTTT.

J is TRBJ2-3 and V is TRBV2; D remains unclear. Trimming took off 11 bases at V and 4 bases at J, with 13 bases between the two ends. CDR1 and CDR2 (germline): SNHLY, FYNNEI. The CDR3 loop spans 12 amino acids. This chain's CDR3 is CADEGVADTQYF. CDR3 in DNA: TGTGCCGACGAAGGAGTAGCAGATACGCAGTATTTT.

This clonotype was detected many times. The V call is TRBV5-4, the J call TRBJ2-4; TRBD1 might be the D (8 bases). The V end lost 4 bases, the J end lost 0 bases, and 17 bases lay between the germline ends. This CDR3 is built from 17 residues. In germline, CDR1 is SGHNT, CDR2 YYREEE (reference sequence). The CDR3 DNA follows: TGTGCCAGCAGCCGGGGCGGGGGACAGGTAGCCAAAAACATTCAGTACTTC. Protein product: CASSRGGGQVAKNIQYF.

In its sample, this clonotype was seen many times. This sequence joins TRBV29-1 and TRBJ2-3; TRBD2 might be the D (7 bases). CDR1 and CDR2 from the germline V gene are SQVTM and ANQGSEA. The CDR3 is 13 residues long. V dropped 8 bases and J dropped 2 bases, with 14 bases sitting between them. As DNA, the CDR3 is TGCAGCTGGGGGGGGCGGAACACAGATACGCAGTATTTT. The encoded protein is CSWGGRNTDTQYF.

This clonotype was detected ten times or more. This chain connects TRBV3-1 to TRBJ1-2; TRBD1 is a possible D gene (5 bases). V was pared by 0 bases and J by 4 bases, with 9 bases between. There are 14 residues in the CDR3. Germline V gene lookup returns CDR1 LGHDT and CDR2 YNNKEL (reference sequence). CDR3 nucleotides: TGTGCCAGCAGCCAAGAGGACAAGGGCTATGGCTACACCTTC. Its translation: CASSQEDKGYGYTF.

The gene calls are TRBV10-3 and TRBJ2-3; 12 bases are shared with TRBD2. The germline CDR1 and CDR2 sequences are ENHRY and SYGVKD. CDR3 length equals 17 residues. After removal of 6 bases from V and 0 bases from J, the junction contained 7 bases not matched to a gene. The CDR3 region has the DNA TGTGCCATCAGAAAAGCTCTAGCGGGAGGGAGCACAGATACGCAGTATTTT. Encoded protein: CAIRKALAGGSTDTQYF.

This chain uses TRBV6-2 or TRBV6-3 with TRBJ1-2; D remains unclear. CDR3 size: 16 residues. Trimming stripped 1 base from V and 6 bases from J, with 18 bases between. CDR1 and CDR2 from the germline V gene are MNHEY and SVGEGT. The chain's CDR3 is CASSYFYGVFNDGYTF. CDR3 in DNA: TGTGCCAGCAGTTACTTTTACGGCGTCTTCAACGATGGCTACACCTTC.

This chain uses TRBV6-2 or TRBV6-3 with TRBJ2-5, with 8 bases identical to TRBD2. The CDR3 has 18 residues. Germline CDR1 reads MNHEY; CDR2 reads SVGEGT. The J segment lost 4 bases and the V segment lost 6 bases, leaving 19 bases of the junction unmatched. The CDR3 region has the DNA TGTGCCAGCAGCTTCTCACCTACGGGACTAGAACGGAGAGAGACCCAGTACTTC. This translates into CASSFSPTGLERRETQYF.

This clonotype was counted many times. The chain employs TRBV20-1 and TRBJ1-2; 7 positions agree with TRBD1. The CDR3 covers 14 residues. Germline loops: CDR1 DFQATT, CDR2 SNEGSKA (reference sequence). With 6 bases clipped from V and 8 bases from J, the junction kept 15 bases outside the gene matches. The CDR3 is CSALLQTGSGGYTF. CDR3 nucleotide sequence: TGCAGTGCCCTCCTCCAGACAGGGTCTGGCGGCTACACCTTC.